The entry below gives a single T cell receptor beta chain sequence along with its context. Its specificity is not known. RNA was extracted with the RNeasy kit, and a quantity of roughly 0.45 to 1 ug was reverse transcribed using random hexamers. Each CDR3 protein gets one entry after TCRdb re-called the immunoSEQ multiplex PCR reads with MiXCR. The sample carries some 96,000 distinct CDR3 sequences, around 95% recorded once. The CDR3 length is 14 residues. Trimming cost V 0 bases and J 2 bases, with 6 bases left between them. CDR1 MGHRA and CDR2 YSYEKL come from the germline V gene. The data derive from a study of CD8 T cells in Susac syndrome. Study results and caveats: Susac-specific public clones were found in both the total CD8+ and the CD8+ TEMRA repertoires, with sixteen in the former and roughly 5 in the latter.

The sample was CD8+ T cells from PBMCs. This clonotype originated in a human donor with Susac syndrome. The rearrangement uses TRBV4-1 and TRBJ2-3; D ambiguous. CDR3 in DNA: TGCGCCAGCAGCCAAGAAGGAGTCACAGATACGCAGTATTTT. As protein: CASSQEGVTDTQYF.